A selection of T cell receptor beta chains follows, all from one sample in a study of cytomegalovirus exposure and HLA in healthy donors. The table came from immunoSEQ multiplex PCR; TCRdb's copy has only in-frame clones and leaves some out. The table records hundreds of thousands of clones, more than 60% of them present only once. Sequences were obtained from PBMCs. These receptors all come from a girl aged 2-15 years in good health and CMV-seronegative. Both conserved end residues are part of each CDR3. The D gene is left open where the match is weak. The size of a clone is reported for some rows only, either as once, few or many, or as a class for expanded clones.

>TRBV11-2|NA|TRBJ2-1|NA
CASSLNPRGNEQFF
TGTGCCAGCAGCTTAAACCCTCGAGGGAATGAGCAGTTCTTC
>TRBV6-1|few|TRBJ2-5|NA
CASSLVWETQYF
TGTGCCAGCAGCCTAGTGTGGGAGACCCAGTACTTC
>TRBV9|NA|TRBJ1-1|NA
CASSINPATVNTEAFF
TGTGCCAGCAGCATAAACCCCGCCACTGTGAACACTGAAGCTTTCTTT
>TRBV6-5|NA|TRBJ2-2|TRBD2
CASRGLAGSWELFF
TGTGCCAGCCGCGGACTAGCGGGGTCATGGGAGCTGTTTTTT
>TRBV4-2|NA|TRBJ2-7|NA
CASSQAHLAGSYEQYF
TGTGCCAGCAGCCAAGCCCACCTAGCCGGATCCTACGAGCAGTACTTC
>TRBV25-1|NA|TRBJ2-3|TRBD2
CASSGLSGRGDTQYF
TGTGCCAGCAGTGGGCTCAGCGGGAGAGGAGATACGCAGTATTTT
>TRBV19|NA|TRBJ2-1|TRBD1
CASISGDRGSNEQFF
TGTGCCAGTATCTCTGGGGACAGGGGTTCCAATGAGCAGTTCTTC
>TRBV18|NA|TRBJ1-2|TRBD1
CASSPSGTGGELIYGYTF
TGTGCCAGCTCACCATCCGGGACAGGGGGCGAGTTAATCTATGGCTACACCTTC
>TRBV30|NA|TRBJ2-1|TRBD2
CAWRPTSGWSSYNEQFF
TGTGCCTGGAGGCCGACTAGCGGGTGGAGCTCCTACAATGAGCAGTTCTTC
>TRBV5-1|few|TRBJ2-7|TRBD1
CASRLQGASSYEQYF
TGCGCCAGCAGGTTACAGGGGGCGAGCTCCTACGAGCAGTACTTC
>TRBV7-7|NA|TRBJ2-7|NA
CASSLQTADEQYF
TGTGCCAGCAGCCTCCAGACTGCAGACGAGCAGTACTTC
>TRBV18|once|TRBJ1-3|NA
CASSPGEASSGNTIYF
TGTGCCAGCTCACCCGGGGAAGCGAGCTCTGGAAACACCATATATTTT
>TRBV2|NA|TRBJ1-4|TRBD1
CASSEPGQGTGEKLFF
TGTGCCAGCAGTGAACCCGGACAGGGGACCGGTGAAAAACTGTTTTTT
>TRBV29-1|NA|TRBJ2-7|TRBD2
CSGGGLAEQYF
TGCAGTGGGGGAGGGTTGGCCGAGCAGTACTTC
>TRBV7-2|few|TRBJ2-1|NA
CASSLASNEQFF
TGTGCCAGCAGCTTAGCCTCGAATGAGCAGTTCTTC
>TRBV18|few|TRBJ1-5|TRBD1
CASSTGTGVQPQHF
TGTGCCAGCTCAACGGGGACAGGGGTTCAGCCCCAGCATTTT
>TRBV5-4|NA|TRBJ1-4|TRBD1
CASSEPPGQGNEKLFF
TGTGCCAGCAGCGAACCCCCGGGACAGGGGAATGAAAAACTGTTTTTT
>TRBV5-1|NA|TRBJ2-1|NA
CASSLGHPSYNEQFF
TGCGCCAGCAGCTTGGGACACCCCTCCTACAATGAGCAGTTCTTC
>TRBV30|NA|TRBJ2-1|NA
CAWSLNSKFF
TGTGCCTGGAGCCTTAACTCCAAGTTCTTC
>TRBV5-4|NA|TRBJ1-1|TRBD1
CASSLVVGQVNTEAFF
TGTGCCAGCAGCTTGGTCGTGGGACAGGTGAACACTGAAGCTTTCTTT
>TRBV11-1|NA|TRBJ2-3|NA
CASSLATEDTQYF
TGTGCCAGCAGCTTAGCTACGGAGGATACGCAGTATTTT
>TRBV6-1|few|TRBJ1-5|NA
CASSEAPGSNQPQHF
TGTGCCAGCAGTGAAGCGCCGGGGAGCAATCAGCCCCAGCATTTT
>TRBV7-9|NA|TRBJ2-3|NA
CASSFGDTQYF
TGTGCCAGCAGCTTCGGAGATACGCAGTATTTT
>TRBV14|NA|TRBJ2-1|TRBD2
CASSQGGLVAYNEQFF
TGTGCCAGCAGCCAAGGCGGACTAGTTGCCTACAATGAGCAGTTCTTC
>TRBV19|NA|TRBJ2-1|NA
CASSRAGPNEQFF
TGTGCCAGTAGCAGAGCAGGGCCCAATGAGCAGTTCTTC
>TRBV5-4|NA|TRBJ2-7|TRBD1
CASRSGTGTNEQYF
TGTGCCAGCAGGTCCGGGACAGGGACAAACGAGCAGTACTTC
>TRBV5-1|NA|TRBJ2-3|TRBD1
CASSWQGQGSTDTQYF
TGCGCCAGCAGCTGGCAAGGACAGGGTAGCACAGATACGCAGTATTTT
>TRBV6-5|NA|TRBJ1-5|NA
CASSNRENQPQHF
TGTGCCAGCAGTAACAGGGAAAATCAGCCCCAGCATTTT
>TRBV23-1|NA|TRBJ1-3|TRBD1
CASNQLWTGSGNTIYF
TGCGCCAGCAATCAATTATGGACAGGGTCTGGAAACACCATATATTTT
>TRBV5-6|NA|TRBJ2-7|NA
CASSWGESSYEQYF
TGTGCCAGCAGCTGGGGAGAGAGCTCCTACGAGCAGTACTTC
>TRBV10-3|NA|TRBJ1-1|TRBD1
CAISEASDREGMAFF
TGTGCCATCAGTGAGGCCTCGGACAGGGAAGGGATGGCTTTCTTT
>TRBV10-3|few|TRBJ1-1|NA
CAISEVRANMNTEAFF
TGTGCCATCAGTGAGGTGCGGGCAAACATGAACACTGAAGCTTTCTTT
>TRBV9|once|TRBJ2-7|NA
CASSVDSGTYEQYF
TGTGCCAGCAGCGTAGACTCGGGTACCTACGAGCAGTACTTC
>TRBV29-1|few|TRBJ2-3|NA
CSVQGPHTDTQYF
TGCAGCGTTCAAGGGCCCCACACAGATACGCAGTATTTT
>TRBV9|NA|TRBJ2-5|NA
CASSLTSSQETQYF
TGTGCCAGCAGCCTTACTAGCAGCCAAGAGACCCAGTACTTC
>TRBV9|NA|TRBJ1-2|NA
CASSPKVGGPYGYTF
TGTGCCAGCAGCCCTAAAGTCGGGGGACCCTATGGCTACACCTTC
>TRBV9|NA|TRBJ1-5|TRBD1
CASSVGDRYSNQPQHF
TGTGCCAGCAGCGTAGGGGACAGATATAGCAATCAGCCCCAGCATTTT
>TRBV5-4|NA|TRBJ1-2|TRBD1
CASSLEGGRRDSLF
TGTGCCAGCAGCTTGGAAGGCGGTAGGAGGGACAGCCTCTTC
>TRBV5-1|NA|TRBJ2-5|NA
CASSLGSFQETQYF
TGCGCCAGCAGCCTAGGAAGTTTCCAAGAGACCCAGTACTTC
>TRBV27|NA|TRBJ2-7|NA
CASSLGYPVFEQYF
TGTGCCAGCAGTTTGGGCTACCCGGTTTTTGAGCAGTACTTC
>TRBV10-3|few|TRBJ2-5|NA
CAISAEIQLGGETQYF
TGTGCCATCAGTGCCGAAATTCAACTAGGTGGGGAGACCCAGTACTTC
>TRBV6-1|few|TRBJ1-1|NA
CASQEAFF
TGTGCCAGCCAAGAAGCTTTCTTT
>TRBV10-3|NA|TRBJ1-4|NA
CAIKGATNEKLFF
TGTGCCATCAAGGGGGCAACTAATGAAAAACTGTTTTTT
>TRBV7-9|once|TRBJ2-7|TRBD1
CASSSNRQGSEQYF
TGTGCCAGCAGTTCAAACCGACAGGGGAGCGAGCAGTACTTC
>TRBV30|NA|TRBJ1-5|NA
CAWSAAGVPQPQHF
TGTGCCTGGAGTGCGGCCGGAGTTCCACAGCCCCAGCATTTT
>TRBV19|NA|TRBJ1-6|TRBD1
CAASGTGNDSPLHF
TGTGCCGCTTCAGGGACAGGGAATGATTCACCCCTCCACTTT
>TRBV5-1|NA|TRBJ2-4|NA
CASTQNGHAGNIQYF
TGCGCCAGCACCCAGAACGGACATGCGGGGAACATTCAGTACTTC
>TRBV7-2|NA|TRBJ2-7|NA
CASSLLLGRDEQYF
TGTGCCAGCAGCTTATTATTAGGCCGGGACGAGCAGTACTTC
>TRBV10-1|NA|TRBJ1-1|TRBD1
CASSTTGGTEAFF
TGCGCCAGCAGCACGACAGGGGGCACTGAAGCTTTCTTT
>TRBV7-9|NA|TRBJ1-6|TRBD1
CASVLGTVNSPLHF
TGTGCCAGCGTCCTCGGGACAGTTAATTCACCCCTCCACTTT
>TRBV30|NA|TRBJ1-2|NA
CAWSVRGTYGYTF
TGTGCCTGGAGTGTGCGGGGAACCTATGGCTACACCTTC
>TRBV19|NA|TRBJ1-1|TRBD1
CASSRGQATEAFF
TGTGCCAGTAGCAGAGGACAGGCCACTGAAGCTTTCTTT
>TRBV7-9|NA|TRBJ2-1|NA
CASSLSSSDEQFF
TGTGCCAGCAGCTTATCCTCCAGCGATGAGCAGTTCTTC
>TRBV11-2|once|TRBJ2-5|NA
CASSLHNLARLETQYF
TGTGCCAGCAGCCTTCATAACCTAGCGAGACTGGAGACCCAGTACTTC
>TRBV6-6|few|TRBJ2-5|TRBD1
CASSRQGAETQYF
TGTGCCAGCAGTCGACAGGGTGCGGAGACCCAGTACTTC